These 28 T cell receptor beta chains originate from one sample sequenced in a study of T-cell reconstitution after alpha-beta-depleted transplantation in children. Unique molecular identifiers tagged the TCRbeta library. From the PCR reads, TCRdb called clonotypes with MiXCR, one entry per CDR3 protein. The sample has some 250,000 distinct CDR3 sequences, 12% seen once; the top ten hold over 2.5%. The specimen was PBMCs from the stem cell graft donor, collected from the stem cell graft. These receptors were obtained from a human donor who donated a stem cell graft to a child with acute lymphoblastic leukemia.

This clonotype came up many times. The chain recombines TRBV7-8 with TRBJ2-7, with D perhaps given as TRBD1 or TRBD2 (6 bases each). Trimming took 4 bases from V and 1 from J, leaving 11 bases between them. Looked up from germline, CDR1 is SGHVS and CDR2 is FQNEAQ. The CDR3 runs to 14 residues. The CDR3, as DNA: TGTGCCAGCAGCTATGAGGGGGGTTCCTACGAGCAGTACTTC. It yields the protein CASSYEGGSYEQYF.

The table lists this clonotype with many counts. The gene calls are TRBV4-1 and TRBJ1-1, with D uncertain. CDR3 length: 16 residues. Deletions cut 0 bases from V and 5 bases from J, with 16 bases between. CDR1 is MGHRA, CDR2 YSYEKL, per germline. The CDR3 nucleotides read TGCGCCAGCAGCCAAGATCGCCCCGGGTTGTTGACTGAAGCTTTCTTT. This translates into CASSQDRPGLLTEAFF.

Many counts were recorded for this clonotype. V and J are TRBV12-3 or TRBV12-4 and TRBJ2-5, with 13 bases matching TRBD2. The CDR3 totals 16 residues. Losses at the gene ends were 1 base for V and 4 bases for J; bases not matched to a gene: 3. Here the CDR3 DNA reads TGTGCCAGCAGTTTAGGGACTAGCGGGGGCCGAGAGACCCAGTACTTC. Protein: CASSLGTSGGRETQYF.

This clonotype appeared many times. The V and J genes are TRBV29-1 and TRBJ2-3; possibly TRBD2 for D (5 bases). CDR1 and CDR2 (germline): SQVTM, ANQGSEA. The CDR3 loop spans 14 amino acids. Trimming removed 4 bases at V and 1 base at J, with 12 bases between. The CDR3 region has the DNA TGCAGCGTTGTGCACACTAGACGCACAGATACGCAGTATTTT. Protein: CSVVHTRRTDTQYF.

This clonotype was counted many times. CDR3 protein: CASSYRTQVGTQYF. DNA for the CDR3: TGTGCCAGCAGCTACAGGACCCAAGTAGGGACCCAGTACTTC. This chain links TRBV12-3 or TRBV12-4 with TRBJ2-5, with D possibly being TRBD1 (5 bases). The V gene lost 6 bases and the J gene lost 7 bases, with 18 bases spanning the gap. The CDR3 is 14 amino acids.

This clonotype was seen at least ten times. The CDR3 loop is CSAKSGTGNTEAFF. The DNA for the CDR3 is TGCAGTGCTAAGTCCGGGACAGGGAACACTGAAGCTTTCTTT. The rearrangement links TRBV20-1 to TRBJ1-1; 8 bases agree with TRBD1. The CDR3 runs 14 residues. V shed 4 bases and J 1 base; nucleotides not matched to a gene: 5. The germline CDR1 and CDR2 sequences are DFQATT and SNEGSKA (reference sequence).

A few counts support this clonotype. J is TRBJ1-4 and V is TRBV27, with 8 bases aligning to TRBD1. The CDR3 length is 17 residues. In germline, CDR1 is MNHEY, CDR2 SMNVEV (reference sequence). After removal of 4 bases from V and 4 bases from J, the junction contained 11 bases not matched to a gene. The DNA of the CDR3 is TGTGCCAGCAGTTCGGGGACAGGTCTTGCCCTTAATGAAAAACTGTTTTTT. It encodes CASSSGTGLALNEKLFF. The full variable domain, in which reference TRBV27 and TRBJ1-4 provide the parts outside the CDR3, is EAQVTQNPRYLITVTGKKLTVTCSQNMNHEYMSWYRQDPGLGLRQIYYSMNVEVTDKGDVPEGYKVSRKEKRNFPLILESPSPNQTSLYFCASSSGTGLALNEKLFFGSGTQLSVL.

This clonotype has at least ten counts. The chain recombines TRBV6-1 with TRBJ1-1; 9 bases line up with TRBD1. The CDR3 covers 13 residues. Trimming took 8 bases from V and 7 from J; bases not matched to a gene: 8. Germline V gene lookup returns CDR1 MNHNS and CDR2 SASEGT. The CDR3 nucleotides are TGTGCCAGCGGACGGGACAGGGAGAATGAAGCTTTCTTT. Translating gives CASGRDRENEAFF.

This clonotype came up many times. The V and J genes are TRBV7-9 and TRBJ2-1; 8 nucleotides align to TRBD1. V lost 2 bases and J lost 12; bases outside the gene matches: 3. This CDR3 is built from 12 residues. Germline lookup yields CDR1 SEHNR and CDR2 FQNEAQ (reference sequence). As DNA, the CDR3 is TGTGCCAGCAGCTTAAGACAGGGGTCGCAGTTCTTC. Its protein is CASSLRQGSQFF.

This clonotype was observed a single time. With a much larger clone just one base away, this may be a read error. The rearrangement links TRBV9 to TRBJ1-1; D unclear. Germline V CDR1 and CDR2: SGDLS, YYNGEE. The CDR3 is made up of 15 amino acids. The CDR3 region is CASIVAASPNTEAFF. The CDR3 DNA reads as TGTGCCAGCATCGTAGCTGCCAGCCCGAACACTGAAGCTTTCTTT.

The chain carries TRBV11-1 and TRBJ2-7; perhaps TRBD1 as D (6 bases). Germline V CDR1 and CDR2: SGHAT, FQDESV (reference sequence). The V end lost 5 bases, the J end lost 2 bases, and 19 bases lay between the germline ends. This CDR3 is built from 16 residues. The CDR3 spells CASSPQEARGAYEQYF. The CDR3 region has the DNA TGTGCCAGCAGCCCGCAAGAGGCCAGGGGAGCCTACGAGCAGTACTTC.

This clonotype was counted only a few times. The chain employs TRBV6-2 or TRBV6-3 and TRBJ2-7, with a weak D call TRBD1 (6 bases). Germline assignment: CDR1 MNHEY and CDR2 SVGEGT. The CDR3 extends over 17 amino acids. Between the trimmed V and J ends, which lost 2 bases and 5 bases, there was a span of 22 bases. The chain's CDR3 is CASSYLKSRGYGNEQYF. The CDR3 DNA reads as TGTGCCAGCAGTTACCTCAAATCCAGGGGATACGGCAACGAGCAGTACTTC.

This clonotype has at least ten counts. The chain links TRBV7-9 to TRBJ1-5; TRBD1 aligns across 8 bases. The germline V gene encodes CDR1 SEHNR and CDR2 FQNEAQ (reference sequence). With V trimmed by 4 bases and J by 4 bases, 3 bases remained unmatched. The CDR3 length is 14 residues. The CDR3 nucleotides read TGTGCCAGCAGCTCCGGACAGGGAAATCAGCCCCAGCATTTT. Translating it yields CASSSGQGNQPQHF.

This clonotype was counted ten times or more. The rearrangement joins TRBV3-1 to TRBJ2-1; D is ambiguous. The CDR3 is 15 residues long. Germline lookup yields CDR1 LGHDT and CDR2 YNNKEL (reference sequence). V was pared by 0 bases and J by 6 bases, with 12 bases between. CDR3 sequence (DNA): TGTGCCAGCAGCCAAGATGCACACCCGGGCAATGAGCAGTTCTTC. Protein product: CASSQDAHPGNEQFF.

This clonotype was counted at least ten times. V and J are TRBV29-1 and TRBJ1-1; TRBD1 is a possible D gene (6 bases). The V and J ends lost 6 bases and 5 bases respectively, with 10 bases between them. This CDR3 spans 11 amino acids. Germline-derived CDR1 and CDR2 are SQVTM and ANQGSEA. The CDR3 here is CSVQGGTEAFF. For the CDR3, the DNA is TGCAGCGTGCAAGGGGGGACTGAAGCTTTCTTT.

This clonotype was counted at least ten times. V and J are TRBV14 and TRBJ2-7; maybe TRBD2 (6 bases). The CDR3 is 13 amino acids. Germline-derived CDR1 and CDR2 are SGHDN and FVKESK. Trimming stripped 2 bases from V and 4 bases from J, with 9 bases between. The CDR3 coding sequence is TGTGCCAGCAGCCAAAAAGCGGGTTACGAGCAGTACTTC. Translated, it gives CASSQKAGYEQYF.

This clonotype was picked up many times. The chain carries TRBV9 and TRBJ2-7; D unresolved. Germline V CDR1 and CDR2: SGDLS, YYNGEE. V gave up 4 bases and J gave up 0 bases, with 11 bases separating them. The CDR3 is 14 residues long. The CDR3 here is CASSPQTSSYEQYF. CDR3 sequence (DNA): TGTGCCAGCAGCCCCCAAACATCCTCCTACGAGCAGTACTTC.

In DNA, the CDR3 is TGCAGCGTCGCCGGGACTAGCGGGAGTCCCTACAATGAGCAGTTCTTC. Protein: CSVAGTSGSPYNEQFF. This sequence joins TRBV29-1 and TRBJ2-1; 14 positions match TRBD2. Germline V gene lookup returns CDR1 SQVTM and CDR2 ANQGSEA. With V trimmed by 6 bases and J by 2 bases, 6 bases remained unmatched. This CDR3 is built from 16 residues.

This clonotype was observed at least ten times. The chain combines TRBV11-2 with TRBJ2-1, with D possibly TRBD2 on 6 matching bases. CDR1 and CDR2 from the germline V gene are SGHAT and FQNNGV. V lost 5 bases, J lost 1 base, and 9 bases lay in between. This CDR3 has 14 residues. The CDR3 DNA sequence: TGTGCCAGCAGCGGTAGCGGTTCCTACAATGAGCAGTTCTTC. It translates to CASSGSGSYNEQFF.

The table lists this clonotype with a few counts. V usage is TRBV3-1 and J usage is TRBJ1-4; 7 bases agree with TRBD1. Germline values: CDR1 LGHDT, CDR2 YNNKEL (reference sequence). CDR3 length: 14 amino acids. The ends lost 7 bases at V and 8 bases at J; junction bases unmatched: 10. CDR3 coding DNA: TGTGCCAGCAAGACGACAGGGCCCGGGGAAAAACTGTTTTTT. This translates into CASKTTGPGEKLFF.

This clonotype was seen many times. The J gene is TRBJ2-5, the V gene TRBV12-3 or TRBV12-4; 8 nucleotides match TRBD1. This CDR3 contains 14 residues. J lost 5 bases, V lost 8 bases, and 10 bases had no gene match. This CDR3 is CASCIQGAGETQYF. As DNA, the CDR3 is TGTGCCAGCTGCATCCAGGGGGCCGGGGAGACCCAGTACTTC.

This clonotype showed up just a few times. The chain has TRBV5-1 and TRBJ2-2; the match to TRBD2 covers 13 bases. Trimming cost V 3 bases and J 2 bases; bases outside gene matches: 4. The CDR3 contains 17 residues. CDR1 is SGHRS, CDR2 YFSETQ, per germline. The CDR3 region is CASSSRTSGRNTGELFF. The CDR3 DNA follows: TGCGCCAGCAGCTCTCGGACTAGCGGGAGAAACACCGGGGAGCTGTTTTTT.

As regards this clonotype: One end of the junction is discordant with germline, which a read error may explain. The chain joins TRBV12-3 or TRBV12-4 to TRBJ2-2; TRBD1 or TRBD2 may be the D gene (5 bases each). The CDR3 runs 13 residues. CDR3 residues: CASSKTDTGDLFF. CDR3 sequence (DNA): TGTGCCAGCAGTAAGACAGACACCGGGGACCTGTTTTTT.

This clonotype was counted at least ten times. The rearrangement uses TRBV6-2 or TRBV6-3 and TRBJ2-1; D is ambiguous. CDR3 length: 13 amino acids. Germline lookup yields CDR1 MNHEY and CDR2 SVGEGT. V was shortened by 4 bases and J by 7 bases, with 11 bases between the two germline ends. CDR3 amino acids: CASSFSILNEQFF. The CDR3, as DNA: TGTGCCAGCAGTTTCAGTATTCTTAATGAGCAGTTCTTC.

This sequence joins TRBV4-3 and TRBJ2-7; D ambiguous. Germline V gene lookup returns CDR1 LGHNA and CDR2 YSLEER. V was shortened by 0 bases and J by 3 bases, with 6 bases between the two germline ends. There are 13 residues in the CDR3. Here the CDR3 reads CASSQELGYEQYF. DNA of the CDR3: TGCGCCAGCAGCCAAGAACTGGGCTACGAGCAGTACTTC.

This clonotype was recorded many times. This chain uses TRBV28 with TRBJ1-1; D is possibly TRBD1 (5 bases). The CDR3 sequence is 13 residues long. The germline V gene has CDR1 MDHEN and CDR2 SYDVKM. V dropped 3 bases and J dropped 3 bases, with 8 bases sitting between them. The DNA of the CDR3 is TGTGCCAGCAGTTTGGTAGGGGACACTGAAGCTTTCTTT. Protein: CASSLVGDTEAFF.

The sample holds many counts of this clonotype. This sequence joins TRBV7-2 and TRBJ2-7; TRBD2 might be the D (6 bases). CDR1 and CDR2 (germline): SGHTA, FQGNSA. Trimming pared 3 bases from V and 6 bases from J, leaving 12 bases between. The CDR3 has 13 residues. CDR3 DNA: TGTGCCAGCAGCTTTTTGGGGGGTTCCGAGCAGTACTTC. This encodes CASSFLGGSEQYF.

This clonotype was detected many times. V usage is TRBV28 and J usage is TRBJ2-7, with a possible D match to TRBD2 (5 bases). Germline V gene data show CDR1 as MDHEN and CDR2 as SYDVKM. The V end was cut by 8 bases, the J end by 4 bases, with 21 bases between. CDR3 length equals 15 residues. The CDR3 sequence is CASCLASGICYEQYF. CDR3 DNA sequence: TGTGCCAGCTGCCTTGCCAGCGGAATATGTTACGAGCAGTACTTC.